The T cell receptor beta chain under discussion was sequenced for a study of beta chain features in type 1 diabetes. With V trimmed by 4 bases and J by 6 bases, 6 bases remained unmatched. Germline CDR1 SGDLS, CDR2 YYNGEE. The CDR3 extends over 13 amino acids. Reverse transcribing all isolated RNA meant expressed TCRB transcripts were sequenced. Profiling relied on immunoSEQ multiplex PCR, and the TCRdb table lists in-frame clones only, not all of them. The sample includes hundreds of thousands of clones, about 16% of them seen just once. One heparinised blood draw averaging around 120 mL was given by each donor.

The source material was naive CD4+ T cells from blood. The sequence derives from a man between 18 and 35 years old in good health. The chain couples TRBV9 to TRBJ1-2; TRBD1 matches 7 bases. The CDR3 here is CASSTRQGNGYTF. As DNA, the CDR3 is TGTGCCAGCAGCACTCGACAGGGAAATGGCTACACCTTC.